The 27 T cell receptor beta chains below all came from one sample that was sequenced in a study of blood T cell repertoires in COVID-19. Profiled with immunoSEQ multiplex PCR; TCRdb holds only in-frame clones, not every one. Here the sample spans about 310,000 clones, about nine tenths being singletons. The source material was peripheral blood. These receptor sequences come from a man in his fifties or sixties with active or convalescent COVID-19.

This clone was recorded only once. The chain carries TRBV19 and TRBJ1-6; 8 bases agree with TRBD1. This CDR3 comprises 15 residues. Germline CDR1 LNHDA, CDR2 SQIVND (reference sequence). With V trimmed by 5 bases and J by 5 bases, 5 bases remained unmatched. CDR3 region: CASSGAGGHNSPLHF. The CDR3 DNA is TGTGCCAGTAGTGGGGCAGGGGGCCATAATTCACCCCTCCACTTT.

The chain recombines TRBV20-1 with TRBJ2-1; weak D call: TRBD2 (6 bases). V lost 3 bases to trimming and J lost 0 bases, with 15 bases between them. Germline V CDR1 and CDR2: DFQATT, SNEGSKA (reference sequence). The CDR3 contains 16 residues. This CDR3 is CSASFVADRSYNEQFF. The CDR3 nucleotides read TGCAGTGCTAGTTTTGTAGCGGACCGCTCCTACAATGAGCAGTTCTTC.

The rearrangement uses TRBV24-1 and TRBJ1-5, with 7 positions matching TRBD1. J was trimmed by 7 bases and V by 4 bases; bases with no gene match: 18. Germline CDR1 reads KGHDR; CDR2 reads SFDVKD. The CDR3 is 18 amino acids. CDR3 in amino acids: CATSEPTGATGDLQPQHF. The CDR3 nucleotides read TGTGCCACCAGTGAGCCCACAGGGGCGACAGGTGACCTACAGCCCCAGCATTTT.

This clone was counted once. The V gene is TRBV7-2, the J gene TRBJ2-7, with D tentatively TRBD2 (6 bases). The CDR3 sequence is 14 residues long. The germline V and J ends were trimmed by 0 bases and 4 bases, with 10 bases remaining between them. Germline assignment: CDR1 SGHTA and CDR2 FQGNSA. Here the CDR3 DNA reads TGTGCCAGCAGCTTAGCGGCGGGGCCTTACGAGCAGTACTTC. It specifies CASSLAAGPYEQYF.

Worth noting for this clone: The DNA is left out, because the CDR3 cannot be placed on it with certainty; the CDR3 is given as TCRdb lists it. The rearrangement uses TRBV9 and TRBJ1-3; no DNA check was done on the table's D call, TRBD1. The germline V gene encodes CDR1 SGDLS and CDR2 YYNGEE. 14 amino acids form the CDR3, both terminal residues included. The CDR3 is CASSVGGGTGQFYF.

The J gene is TRBJ2-1, the V gene TRBV24-1; the match to TRBD1 covers 11 bases. The V gene's germline CDR1 is KGHDR and CDR2 SFDVKD. CDR3 length: 16 residues. Losses at the gene ends were 3 bases for V and 4 bases for J; bases not matched to a gene: 4. The chain's CDR3 is CATSDTDRGLYNEQFF. CDR3 in DNA: TGTGCCACCAGTGATACGGACAGGGGGCTTTACAATGAGCAGTTCTTC.

In this sample, this clone turned up once. The chain has TRBV5-3 and TRBJ2-3, with 9 nucleotides matching TRBD1. TRBV5-3 is an ORF, with its function uncertain. With 4 bases clipped from V and 2 bases from J, the junction kept 5 bases outside the gene matches. CDR3 length equals 15 residues. The CDR3 here is CARSAGTGITDTQYF. CDR3 DNA: TGTGCCAGAAGCGCCGGGACAGGGATCACAGATACGCAGTATTTT.

As for this clone: Within the sample, other DNA sequences also encode this same CDR3. The chain recombines TRBV6-5 with TRBJ1-2; 9 bases fit TRBD1. With 0 bases clipped from V and 4 bases from J, the junction kept 0 bases outside the gene matches. Germline CDR1 reads MNHEY; CDR2 reads SVGAGI. This CDR3 spans 14 amino acids. CDR3 bases: TGTGCCAGCAGTTACTCGACAGGGGGCTATGGCTACACCTTC. This translates into CASSYSTGGYGYTF.

The chain combines TRBV5-1 with TRBJ1-2; possibly TRBD1 for D (6 bases). Trimming left V 0 bases short and J 8 bases short, with 14 bases between. From germline, CDR1 is SGHRS and CDR2 YFSETQ. There are 14 residues in the CDR3. The CDR3 DNA follows: TGCGCCAGCAGCTTGGTACAGGGATCGGGGGGCTACACCTTC. It specifies CASSLVQGSGGYTF.

This sequence joins TRBV9 and TRBJ1-4; the match to TRBD1 covers 7 bases. This CDR3 has 15 amino acids. Germline assignment: CDR1 SGDLS and CDR2 YYNGEE. V lost 2 bases and J lost 5; bases outside the gene matches: 6. Written as DNA, the CDR3 is TGTGCCAGCAGCGTTCGTACAGGGGAAAATGAAAAACTGTTTTTT. As protein: CASSVRTGENEKLFF.

The chain employs TRBV15 and TRBJ2-7, with 13 bases identical to TRBD2. The CDR3 is 15 residues long. J was trimmed by 9 bases and V by 0 bases; bases with no gene match: 5. Germline V gene lookup returns CDR1 LNHNV and CDR2 YYDKDF (reference sequence). The CDR3 here is CATSRDNRLAGGQYF. CDR3 bases: TGTGCCACCAGCAGAGATAATAGACTAGCGGGAGGGCAGTACTTC.

This clone came up a few times. This chain joins TRBV7-3 and TRBJ1-1; D is possibly TRBD1 (6 bases). Germline CDR1 is SGHTA and CDR2 is FQGTGA. CDR3 length: 13 residues. The V end lost 5 bases, the J end lost 2 bases, and 9 bases lay between the germline ends. For the CDR3, the DNA is TGTGCCAGCAGCCTGGACAGTAACACTGAAGCTTTCTTT. Amino acids: CASSLDSNTEAFF.

The chain has TRBV28 and TRBJ2-3; D unclear. CDR3 length equals 16 residues. Trimming removed 2 bases at V and 0 bases at J, with 12 bases between. Germline lookup yields CDR1 MDHEN and CDR2 SYDVKM. The DNA for the CDR3 is TGTGCCAGCAGTTTACTAGGTTCTACAAGCACAGATACGCAGTATTTT. This codes for CASSLLGSTSTDTQYF. The whole variable domain, remainder taken from reference TRBV28 and TRBJ2-3, is DVKVTQSSRYLVKRTGEKVFLECVQDMDHENMFWYRQDPGLGLRLIYFSYDVKMKEKGDIPEGYSVSREKKERFSLILESASTNQTSMYLCASSLLGSTSTDTQYFGPGTRLTVL.

V gene TRBV11-2 combines with J gene TRBJ2-7; D perhaps matches TRBD2 (6 bases). This CDR3 contains 14 residues. The ends were cut back, 3 bases at V and 5 bases at J, with 14 bases in the middle. Germline CDR1 and CDR2: SGHAT and FQNNGV. The CDR3 here is CASSFPEGYHEQYF. Written as DNA, the CDR3 is TGTGCCAGCAGCTTCCCGGAGGGTTATCACGAGCAGTACTTC.

The genes are TRBV18 and TRBJ1-1; possibly TRBD1 for D (5 bases). V was trimmed by 4 bases and J by 0 bases, leaving 15 bases between them. The CDR3 consists of 16 residues. Looked up from germline, CDR1 is KGHSH and CDR2 is LQKENI. The CDR3 loop is CASSLAEWGVNTEAFF. CDR3 nucleotides: TGTGCCAGCTCACTGGCTGAGTGGGGGGTGAACACTGAAGCTTTCTTT. Supplemented by reference TRBV18 and TRBJ1-1, the full variable domain reads NAGVMQNPRHLVRRRGQEARLRCSPMKGHSHVYWYRQLPEEGLKFMVYLQKENIIDESGMPKERFSAEFPKEGPSILRIQQVVRGDSAAYFCASSLAEWGVNTEAFFGQGTRLTVV.

CDR3: CASSLGGGGETQYF. CDR3 nucleotide sequence: TGTGCCAGCAGCCTGGGGGGGGGCGGGGAGACCCAGTACTTC. The V and J genes are TRBV13 and TRBJ2-5; maybe TRBD2 (7 bases). The CDR3 consists of 14 residues. Trimming removed 5 bases at V and 5 bases at J, with 15 bases between. CDR1 PRHDT and CDR2 FYEKMQ come from the germline V gene (reference sequence).

The gene calls are TRBV27 and TRBJ1-4, with TRBD1 matching over 7 bases. CDR1 is MNHEY and CDR2 is SMNVEV in the germline V gene (reference sequence). The ends lost 2 bases at V and 5 bases at J; junction bases unmatched: 5. The CDR3 runs to 15 residues. CDR3 bases: TGTGCCAGCAGTTTAATGGGACAGCAAAATGAAAAACTGTTTTTT. This codes for CASSLMGQQNEKLFF.

The chain is built from TRBV4-3 and TRBJ2-7, with 8 bases fitting TRBD1. V lost 1 base to trimming and J lost 2 bases; unmatched junction nucleotides: 10. The CDR3 has 17 residues. Germline V gene lookup returns CDR1 LGHNA and CDR2 YSLEER. This CDR3 reads CASSQVTPQGGTYEQYF. The CDR3 nucleotides read TGCGCCAGCAGCCAAGTTACCCCACAGGGGGGAACCTACGAGCAGTACTTC.

This chain uses TRBV19 with TRBJ1-2, with D possibly TRBD1 on 5 matching bases. The germline CDR1 and CDR2 sequences are LNHDA and SQIVND (reference sequence). Trimming took 4 bases from V and 5 from J, leaving 17 bases between them. The CDR3 spans 15 residues. The CDR3 here is CASSTKTAQDYGYTF. The CDR3 nucleotides are TGTGCCAGTAGTACGAAGACAGCGCAAGATTATGGCTACACCTTC.

This clone came up once. CDR3 DNA: TGTGCCAGCAGTGAAAGATTCAGGGGTAAGAATCAGCCCCAGCATTTT. It specifies CASSERFRGKNQPQHF. The V call is TRBV6-1, the J call TRBJ1-5; perhaps TRBD1 as D (6 bases). There are 16 residues in the CDR3. V was cut by 2 bases and J by 4 bases, with 15 bases left in between. The germline gives CDR1 MNHNS, CDR2 SASEGT.

The chain carries TRBV6-5 and TRBJ1-3; D gene uncertain. V shed 6 bases and J shed 2 bases, with 11 bases lying between them. CDR3 length equals 14 residues. Germline-derived CDR1 and CDR2 are MNHEY and SVGAGI. DNA of the CDR3: TGTGCCAGCAGAATAACTATTACTGGAAACACCATATATTTT. It translates to CASRITITGNTIYF.

V gene TRBV24-1 combines with J gene TRBJ2-1; 10 nucleotides match TRBD1. The V segment lost 7 bases and the J segment 2 bases; nucleotides outside the gene matches: 19. The CDR3 has 20 residues. The germline V gene encodes CDR1 KGHDR and CDR2 SFDVKD. The DNA for the CDR3 is TGTGCCACCAGCGGATTCCAGGCCAGACAGGGGGCTATGACCTACAATGAGCAGTTCTTC. Protein: CATSGFQARQGAMTYNEQFF.

The V gene is TRBV7-2, the J gene TRBJ1-5; 8 bases align to TRBD1. CDR3 length equals 14 residues. With 6 bases clipped from V and 2 bases from J, the junction kept 3 bases outside the gene matches. Germline values: CDR1 SGHTA, CDR2 FQGNSA. CDR3 amino acids: CASSSQGGNQPQHF. DNA for the CDR3: TGTGCCAGCAGTTCACAGGGGGGCAATCAGCCCCAGCATTTT.

The genes are TRBV4-2 and TRBJ2-3; a weak D match, TRBD2 (6 bases). The V gene lost 4 bases and the J gene lost 4 bases, with 15 bases spanning the gap. The CDR3 contains 15 residues. Germline CDR1 reads LGHNA; CDR2 reads YNFKEQ. The chain's CDR3 is CASSPGLIGPDTQYF. In DNA, the CDR3 is TGTGCCAGCAGCCCGGGACTCATCGGTCCAGATACGCAGTATTTT.

The chain employs TRBV7-2 and TRBJ2-1; D may be TRBD2 (6 bases). Germline V gene lookup returns CDR1 SGHTA and CDR2 FQGNSA. The CDR3 has 15 residues. The V end lost 10 bases, the J end lost 1 base, and 17 bases lay between the germline ends. In DNA, the CDR3 is TGTGCCACCACACCCGGGGGAGGATCCTACAATGAGCAGTTCTTC. Protein: CATTPGGGSYNEQFF.

The chain couples TRBV5-4 to TRBJ2-5; D is possibly TRBD2 (7 bases). Deletions cut 2 bases from V and 5 bases from J, with 16 bases between. The CDR3 is 15 residues long. Germline values: CDR1 SGHNT, CDR2 YYREEE (reference sequence). Here the CDR3 DNA reads TGTGCCAGCAGCTTCGGGGGGCCCGGTGGGGAGACCCAGTACTTC. It encodes CASSFGGPGGETQYF. The whole variable domain, filled in from reference TRBV5-4 and TRBJ2-5, reads ETGVTQSPTHLIKTRGQQVTLRCSSQSGHNTVSWYQQALGQGPQFIFQYYREEENGRGNFPPRFSGLQFPNYSSELNVNALELDDSALYLCASSFGGPGGETQYFGPGTRLLVL.

The rearrangement joins TRBV3-1 (or the pseudogene TRBV3-2) to TRBJ1-3; possible D gene TRBD1, 5 bases. The V and J ends lost 6 bases and 4 bases respectively, with 16 bases between them. The CDR3 is 15 residues long. In germline, CDR1 is LGHDT, CDR2 YNNKEL (reference sequence). CDR3 sequence: CASRMGKGQGNTIYF. CDR3 DNA sequence: TGTGCCAGCAGAATGGGGAAGGGGCAGGGAAACACCATATATTTT.